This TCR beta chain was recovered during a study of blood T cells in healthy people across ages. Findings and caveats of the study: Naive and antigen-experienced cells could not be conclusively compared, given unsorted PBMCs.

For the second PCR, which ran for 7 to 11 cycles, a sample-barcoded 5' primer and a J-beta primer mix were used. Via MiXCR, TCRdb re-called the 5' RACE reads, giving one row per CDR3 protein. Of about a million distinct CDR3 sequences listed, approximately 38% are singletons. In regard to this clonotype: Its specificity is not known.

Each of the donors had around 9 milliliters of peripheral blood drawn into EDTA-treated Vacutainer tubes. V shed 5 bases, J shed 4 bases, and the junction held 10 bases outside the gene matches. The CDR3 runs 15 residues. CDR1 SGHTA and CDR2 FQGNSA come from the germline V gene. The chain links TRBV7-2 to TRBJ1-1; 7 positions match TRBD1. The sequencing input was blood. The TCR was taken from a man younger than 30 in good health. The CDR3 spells CASSPRQGWSTEAFF. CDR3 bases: TGTGCCAGCAGCCCAAGACAGGGTTGGAGCACTGAAGCTTTCTTT.